These 26 T cell receptor beta chains originate from one sample sequenced in a study of blood T cell repertoires in COVID-19. The assay was immunoSEQ multiplex PCR, and TCRdb's table has in-frame clones only and misses some. The sample contains about 200,000 clones, around four fifths of which appear only once. Sequencing was performed on peripheral blood. Receptors originate from a human donor in a cohort sampled during active COVID-19.

The chain carries TRBV2 and TRBJ2-7, with D perhaps TRBD2 (5 bases). Trimming took off 3 bases at V and 6 bases at J, with 9 bases between the two ends. The CDR3 contains 12 residues. Germline V gives CDR1 SNHLY, CDR2 FYNNEI. The CDR3 spells CASSEDFAEQYF. The CDR3 nucleotides are TGTGCCAGCAGTGAGGACTTTGCCGAGCAGTACTTC.

This sequence joins TRBV2 and TRBJ2-3; TRBD2 matches 7 bases. There are 15 residues in the CDR3. Germline assignment: CDR1 SNHLY and CDR2 FYNNEI. The trim removed 8 bases at V and 5 bases at J, leaving 13 bases unmatched. DNA of the CDR3: TGTGCCAGCTATTGGGGGGGTGCCCAAGTAGATACGCAGTATTTT. It is translated as CASYWGGAQVDTQYF. Full variable domain (outside the CDR3, taken from reference TRBV2 and TRBJ2-3): EPEVTQTPSHQVTQMGQEVILRCVPISNHLYFYWYRQILGQKVEFLVSFYNNEISEKSEIFDDQFSVERPDGSNFTLKIRSTKLEDSAMYFCASYWGGAQVDTQYFGPGTRLTVL.

A word on this clone: Other DNA sequences from this sample encode an identical CDR3 as well. The chain links TRBV5-1 to TRBJ2-5; the D is unclear. Between the trimmed V and J ends, which lost 2 bases and 5 bases, there was a span of 4 bases. This CDR3 contains 11 residues. Looked up from germline, CDR1 is SGHRS and CDR2 is YFSETQ. CDR3 residues: CASSFLETQYF. Here the CDR3 DNA reads TGCGCCAGCAGCTTCTTGGAGACCCAGTACTTC.

This chain uses TRBV11-3 with TRBJ2-1; TRBD2 might be the D (6 bases). Trimming shortened V by 0 bases and J by 2 bases, and 11 bases separated the two germline ends. The CDR3 is 16 amino acids. Germline CDR1 is SGHNT and CDR2 is YENEEA. CDR3 sequence (DNA): TGTGCCAGCAGCTTAGAGGGGGACTTAACCTACAATGAGCAGTTCTTC. Its protein product is CASSLEGDLTYNEQFF.

This sequence joins TRBV19 and TRBJ1-5; no reliable D call. This CDR3 comprises 14 residues. Deletions cut 5 bases from V and 6 bases from J, with 14 bases between. The germline V gene has CDR1 LNHDA and CDR2 SQIVND (reference sequence). The CDR3 nucleotides are TGTGCCAGTAGTGAGGGTGGAGTGGTTCAGCCCCAGCATTTT. The encoded protein is CASSEGGVVQPQHF. The variable domain in full, completed from reference TRBV19 and TRBJ1-5, reads DGGITQSPKYLFRKEGQNVTLSCEQNLNHDAMYWYRQDPGQGLRLIYYSQIVNDFQKGDIAEGYSVSREKKESFPLTVTSAQKNPTAFYLCASSEGGVVQPQHFGDGTRLSIL.

The rearrangement links TRBV28 to TRBJ1-1, with a possible D match to TRBD1 (6 bases). V gave up 7 bases and J gave up 3 bases, with 18 bases separating them. Germline-derived CDR1 and CDR2 are MDHEN and SYDVKM. The CDR3 extends over 15 amino acids. The CDR3 spells CASTSSRGLHTEAFF. As DNA, the CDR3 is TGTGCCAGCACTTCGAGCAGGGGCCTCCACACTGAAGCTTTCTTT. The whole variable domain, filled in from reference TRBV28 and TRBJ1-1, reads DVKVTQSSRYLVKRTGEKVFLECVQDMDHENMFWYRQDPGLGLRLIYFSYDVKMKEKGDIPEGYSVSREKKERFSLILESASTNQTSMYLCASTSSRGLHTEAFFGQGTRLTVV.

This rearrangement joins TRBV5-6 to TRBJ1-2; D uncertain. The CDR3 extends over 12 amino acids. In germline, CDR1 is SGHDT, CDR2 YYEEEE. V lost 5 bases, J lost 0 bases, and 5 bases lay in between. This chain's CDR3 is CASSQTNYGYTF. DNA of the CDR3: TGTGCCAGCAGTCAGACTAACTATGGCTACACCTTC.

For the CDR3, the DNA is TGTGCCGCTCGCGCCTCAAGCTCCTACAATGAGCAGTTCTTC. Protein sequence: CAARASSSYNEQFF. The chain joins TRBV15 to TRBJ2-1; D is uncertain. The germline V and J ends were trimmed by 11 bases and 0 bases, with 14 bases remaining between them. This CDR3 contains 14 residues. The germline V gene encodes CDR1 LNHNV and CDR2 YYDKDF (reference sequence).

The chain is built from TRBV28 and TRBJ2-1, with a weak D call TRBD2 (5 bases). Germline V gives CDR1 MDHEN, CDR2 SYDVKM. V lost 8 bases and J 3 bases, leaving 11 bases between the germline ends. This CDR3 has 13 amino acids. The CDR3 sequence is CASRVSDYNEQFF. CDR3 sequence (DNA): TGTGCCAGCCGGGTTAGCGACTACAATGAGCAGTTCTTC.

The chain joins TRBV30 to TRBJ1-2; D is possibly TRBD1 (5 bases). Trimming removed 0 bases at V and 0 bases at J, with 14 bases between. Germline CDR1 reads GTSNPN; CDR2 reads SVGIG (reference sequence). The CDR3 is made up of 16 amino acids. CDR3 sequence reads: CAWSVPGMTANYGYTF. CDR3 DNA sequence: TGTGCCTGGAGTGTGCCAGGGATGACGGCTAACTATGGCTACACCTTC.

This clone was observed many times. The chain combines TRBV24-1 with TRBJ2-7, with D tentatively TRBD1 (7 bases). Looked up from germline, CDR1 is KGHDR and CDR2 is SFDVKD. V gave up 4 bases and J gave up 3 bases, with 18 bases separating them. CDR3 size: 16 residues. CDR3 protein: CATSDRAGTENYEQYV. The DNA of the CDR3 is TGTGCCACCAGTGACAGGGCGGGGACAGAAAACTACGAGCAGTACGTC.

The chain uses TRBV5-8 and TRBJ2-3; a possible D gene is TRBD1 (5 bases). The V gene's germline CDR1 is SGHTS and CDR2 YDEGEE. This CDR3 has 14 amino acids. Trimming removed 7 bases from V and 10 bases from J, with 22 bases in between. CDR3 sequence reads: CASGTSTVGVSQYF. In DNA form, the CDR3 reads TGTGCCAGCGGCACTTCAACAGTAGGGGTTTCGCAGTATTTT.

The V call is TRBV25-1, the J call TRBJ1-4, with a tentative D call TRBD1 (6 bases). CDR1 MGHDK and CDR2 SYGVNS come from the germline V gene. The CDR3 extends over 15 amino acids. V shed 3 bases and J shed 5 bases, with 13 bases lying between them. CDR3 loop: CASSDYGQRNEKLFF. CDR3 bases: TGTGCCAGCAGTGACTACGGACAGAGAAATGAAAAACTGTTTTTT.

As concerns this clone: This specimen includes other DNA sequences encoding the same CDR3. The chain uses TRBV30 and TRBJ1-3; D gene unclear. V lost 0 bases to trimming and J lost 0 bases, with 6 bases between them. This CDR3 has 14 residues. Germline CDR1 GTSNPN, CDR2 SVGIG (reference sequence). The CDR3 DNA reads TGTGCCTGGAGTGTACGAGGCTCTGGAAACACCATATATTTT. As protein: CAWSVRGSGNTIYF.

This rearrangement joins TRBV5-1 to TRBJ1-2, with 8 bases matching TRBD1. Germline trimming cut 3 bases from V and 3 bases from J; bases unmatched to any gene: 7. There are 15 residues in the CDR3. Per the germline V gene, CDR1 is SGHRS and CDR2 is YFSETQ. This CDR3 is CASSSGTGLDYGYTF. As DNA, the CDR3 is TGCGCCAGCAGCTCGGGGACAGGTTTGGACTATGGCTACACCTTC.

V and J are TRBV28 and TRBJ2-1, with 7 bases fitting TRBD2. CDR1 and CDR2 from the germline V gene are MDHEN and SYDVKM. The V segment lost 8 bases and the J segment 9 bases; nucleotides outside the gene matches: 10. This CDR3 region has 13 residues. The CDR3 loop is CASLRSGMVEQFF. CDR3 coding DNA: TGTGCCAGCCTCCGCAGCGGGATGGTTGAGCAGTTCTTC.

This chain connects TRBV7-9 to TRBJ2-5; D is ambiguous. The CDR3 covers 15 residues. CDR1 SEHNR and CDR2 FQNEAQ come from the germline V gene (reference sequence). V lost 2 bases, J lost 5 bases, and 15 bases lay in between. The CDR3 loop is CASSLSAALRETQYF. CDR3 bases: TGTGCCAGCAGCTTAAGTGCGGCCCTGCGGGAGACCCAGTACTTC.

V is TRBV7-2 and J is TRBJ2-5, with D unresolved. The CDR3 contains 14 residues. In germline, CDR1 is SGHTA, CDR2 FQGNSA. Trimming left V 2 bases short and J 1 base short, with 8 bases between. The CDR3 DNA sequence: TGTGCCAGCAGCTTATCGCCTACCCAAGAGACCCAGTACTTC. It codes for CASSLSPTQETQYF.

J is TRBJ1-5 and V is TRBV24-1, with TRBD1 identical over 9 bases. V was pared by 4 bases and J by 11 bases, with 20 bases of the junction left unmatched. Looked up from germline, CDR1 is KGHDR and CDR2 is SFDVKD. The CDR3 spans 18 residues. CDR3 nucleotides: TGTGCCACCAGTGAATCCGGGACAGGGTTCCCCCCGCGGTCAGCCCAGCATTTT. Protein sequence: CATSESGTGFPPRSAQHF.

V is TRBV6-5 and J is TRBJ1-1; 8 bases align to TRBD1. Trimming at V came to 2 bases and at J to 1 base, leaving 3 bases not matched to a gene. The germline CDR1 and CDR2 sequences are MNHEY and SVGAGI. This CDR3 has 15 amino acids. The CDR3 here is CASSYPGQGNTEAFF. The CDR3 region has the DNA TGTGCCAGCAGTTACCCTGGACAGGGGAACACTGAAGCTTTCTTT.

This chain connects TRBV15 to TRBJ1-5; D gene ambiguous. The CDR3 is 17 residues long. Germline CDR1 is LNHNV and CDR2 is YYDKDF (reference sequence). Trimming took off 3 bases at V and 0 bases at J, with 15 bases between the two ends. CDR3 region: CATSSRLAIYSNQPQHF. The DNA for the CDR3 is TGTGCCACCAGCAGCAGACTAGCGATCTATAGCAATCAGCCCCAGCATTTT.

This rearrangement joins TRBV10-3 to TRBJ1-2; no clear D gene. Germline V gene sequence: CDR1 ENHRY, CDR2 SYGVKD. Trimming removed 3 bases at V and 5 bases at J, with 19 bases between. The CDR3 contains 16 residues. CDR3 bases: TGTGCCATCAGTGAAATTCCCCGGAGGAAAGGGTATGGCTACACCTTC. It yields the protein CAISEIPRRKGYGYTF.

This chain connects TRBV5-1 to TRBJ2-2; a possible D gene is TRBD1 (5 bases). CDR3 length: 16 amino acids. Trimming took off 0 bases at V and 1 base at J, with 10 bases between the two ends. From germline, CDR1 is SGHRS and CDR2 YFSETQ. The CDR3 here is CASSLDQTGNTGELFF. The CDR3 DNA sequence: TGCGCCAGCAGCTTGGACCAAACAGGGAACACCGGGGAGCTGTTTTTT.

This chain uses TRBV6-1 with TRBJ2-7; 10 nucleotides agree with TRBD1. From germline, CDR1 is MNHNS and CDR2 SASEGT. The CDR3 consists of 16 residues. After removal of 1 base from V and 2 bases from J, the junction contained 5 bases not matched to a gene. CDR3 in DNA: TGTGCCAGCAGTGAAGTAAGGGGGACAGGGGCCTACGAGCAGTACTTC. Its protein product is CASSEVRGTGAYEQYF.

This clone has only one observation. The rearrangement joins TRBV3-1 (or the pseudogene TRBV3-2) to TRBJ2-7; D uncertain. Germline V CDR1 and CDR2: LGHDT, YNNKEL (reference sequence). The germline V and J ends were trimmed by 3 bases and 6 bases, with 21 bases remaining between them. The CDR3 spans 16 residues. CDR3 residues: CASSQVLTGTKGEQYF. The CDR3 coding sequence is TGTGCCAGCAGCCAGGTCCTGACCGGCACTAAAGGCGAGCAGTACTTC.

The rearrangement links TRBV19 to TRBJ1-1; possible D gene TRBD1, 6 bases. From germline, CDR1 is LNHDA and CDR2 SQIVND (reference sequence). Trimming pared 3 bases from V and 5 bases from J, leaving 10 bases between. The CDR3 has 13 residues. DNA of the CDR3: TGTGCCAGTAGTATCCAAGACAGGACTGAAGCTTTCTTT. Translation: CASSIQDRTEAFF.